The clone carrying this T cell receptor beta chain was found a few times. The target antigen is unknown. The sample originates from a study of blood T cells in healthy people across ages. The CDR3 spans 17 residues. The V gene end was trimmed by 0 bases and the J gene end by 6 bases; junction bases not matched to a gene: 10. Germline CDR1 LGHNA, CDR2 YNFKEQ. Study-wide points: Both naive CD4+ cell counts and diversity were greater in long-lived donors than in aged donors.

Together with a sample-barcoded 5' primer, a J-beta primer mix was included in a second PCR lasting roughly 6 to 12 cycles. TCRdb called the 5' RACE reads again in MiXCR, with one record for every CDR3 protein. The table has hundreds of thousands of distinct CDR3 sequences, around 48% seen once. Sequenced material: blood. The sequence was obtained from a man older than 75 in good health. The chain employs TRBV4-2 and TRBJ2-3; 9 bases map to TRBD2. The DNA of the CDR3 is TGTGCCAGCAGCCAAGATTCGGCCGCGGGAGGGCCTGATACGCAGTATTTT. Translating it yields CASSQDSAAGGPDTQYF.